What follows is one T cell receptor (beta chain) and its context. The antigen is unknown. Amplification of the TCR beta CDR3 regions used RNA transcripts (as template). Following a first-round RT-PCR that used HTBI primers, a second-round multiplex PCR was carried out. TCRdb re-called the multiplex PCR reads with MiXCR, one entry per CDR3 protein. The sample contains 500,000 to 700,000 distinct CDR3 sequences, 39% of which appear only once. The data originate from a study of Graves' ophthalmopathy and Graves' hyperthyroidism. Eligible hyperthyroidism cases comprised new diagnoses of under 2 months' duration in individuals aged 18 to 65. Clinical symptoms, serum thyroxine, TRAb, thyroid ultrasound and orbital computed tomography were relied on for diagnosis. Notes on the study in general: The 13-signature model separated ophthalmopathy from stable hyperthyroidism at around 88% sensitivity and roughly 81% specificity.

This TCR was recovered from an adult man with Graves' hyperthyroidism. The source material was peripheral blood or thyroid tissue (not recorded which).

CDR3 region: CASSLGPGWRETDTQYF. The CDR3 nucleotides read TGTGCCAGCAGCTTAGGGCCCGGTTGGCGGGAGACAGATACGCAGTATTTT. J is TRBJ2-3 and V is TRBV7-9; 7 positions agree with TRBD2. The CDR3 has 17 amino acids. The ends lost 1 base at V and 3 bases at J; junction bases unmatched: 10. CDR1 is SEHNR, CDR2 FQNEAQ, per germline (reference sequence).